These 12 T cell receptor beta chains came from one sample sequenced in a study of blood T cell repertoires in COVID-19. The assay was immunoSEQ multiplex PCR, and TCRdb's table has in-frame clones only and misses some. The sample contains hundreds of thousands of clones, roughly 91% of which appear only once. The sequenced sample was PBMCs or T cells enriched from blood (not recorded which). The receptors were gathered from a woman between 50 and 59 years old who had been exposed to COVID-19.

V and J are TRBV7-9 and TRBJ2-1; 9 bases line up with TRBD1. The CDR3 is made up of 13 amino acids. Germline V gene sequence: CDR1 SEHNR, CDR2 FQNEAQ (reference sequence). V was clipped by 5 bases and J by 9 bases; unmatched bases: 5. The CDR3 loop is CASSRTGVSEQFF. The CDR3 DNA reads as TGTGCCAGCAGCCGGACAGGGGTTAGTGAGCAGTTCTTC. Full variable domain (outside the CDR3, taken from reference TRBV7-9 and TRBJ2-1): DTGVSQNPRHKITKRGQNVTFRCDPISEHNRLYWYRQTLGQGPEFLTYFQNEAQLEKSRLLSDRFSAERPKGSFSTLEIQRTEQGDSAMYLCASSRTGVSEQFFGPGTRLTVL.

This clone has just one count. The chain has TRBV24-1 and TRBJ2-2; 11 bases match TRBD1. The CDR3 covers 16 residues. Germline V lookup: CDR1 KGHDR, CDR2 SFDVKD. V shed 3 bases, J shed 4 bases, and the junction held 3 bases outside the gene matches. The CDR3 sequence: CATSDKGQGVTGELFF. DNA for the CDR3: TGTGCCACCAGTGATAAGGGACAGGGGGTCACCGGGGAGCTGTTTTTT.

Of note for this clone: Germline and junction disagree at one end, which may indicate a read error. The CDR3 loop reads CATTQGQGPEGNF. CDR3 bases: TGTGCCACCACGCAAGGACAGGGCCCCGAGGGAAACTTT. The V and J genes are TRBV2 and TRBJ1-1; 8 nucleotides align to TRBD1. This CDR3 is built from 13 residues. Germline V CDR1 and CDR2: SNHLY, FYNNEI.

The gene calls are TRBV24-1 and TRBJ2-2; tentatively, D is TRBD2 (7 bases). The CDR3 sequence is 16 residues long. Germline CDR1 is KGHDR and CDR2 is SFDVKD. V lost 3 bases and J lost 6, with 16 bases in between. The CDR3 sequence is CATSDDVGGAAGELFF. The CDR3, as DNA: TGTGCCACCAGTGATGACGTAGGGGGGGCGGCCGGGGAGCTGTTTTTT.

J is TRBJ2-5 and V is TRBV27; 9 nucleotides line up with TRBD2. Trimming cost V 6 bases and J 5 bases; bases outside gene matches: 10. Germline loops: CDR1 MNHEY, CDR2 SMNVEV (reference sequence). The CDR3 is 15 residues long. CDR3 in amino acids: CASRKAGGRIETQYF. In nucleotides, the CDR3 is TGTGCCAGCAGGAAGGCGGGGGGGCGGATTGAGACCCAGTACTTC.

The rearrangement uses TRBV28 and TRBJ2-1; D uncertain. Per the germline V gene, CDR1 is MDHEN and CDR2 is SYDVKM. The germline V and J ends were trimmed by 6 bases and 2 bases, with 11 bases remaining between them. The CDR3 is 14 amino acids. The CDR3: CASRPFLTYNEQFF. DNA of the CDR3: TGTGCCAGCAGACCTTTCCTAACCTACAATGAGCAGTTCTTC. The variable domain in full, with the rest retrieved from reference TRBV28 and TRBJ2-1, is DVKVTQSSRYLVKRTGEKVFLECVQDMDHENMFWYRQDPGLGLRLIYFSYDVKMKEKGDIPEGYSVSREKKERFSLILESASTNQTSMYLCASRPFLTYNEQFFGPGTRLTVL.

This clone was detected only once. This same CDR3 is encoded by further DNA sequences in the sample. The gene calls are TRBV6-1 and TRBJ1-3, with D perhaps matching TRBD1 (6 bases). CDR3 length: 15 residues. V was cut by 2 bases and J by 3 bases, with 11 bases left in between. Germline lookup yields CDR1 MNHNS and CDR2 SASEGT. DNA of the CDR3: TGTGCCAGCAGTGAATCTGGGGGCAGTGGAAACACCATATATTTT. Translated: CASSESGGSGNTIYF.

The chain employs TRBV5-8 and TRBJ1-4, with D maybe TRBD1 (6 bases). This CDR3 comprises 15 residues. Trimming removed 5 bases at V and 1 base at J, with 12 bases between. Germline V gene data show CDR1 as SGHTS and CDR2 as YDEGEE. CDR3 DNA sequence: TGTGCCAGCAGATCCACAGGGTTAACTAATGAAAAACTGTTTTTT. This encodes CASRSTGLTNEKLFF.

The J gene is TRBJ1-6, the V gene TRBV27; 9 bases fit TRBD1. V gave up 4 bases and J gave up 7 bases; unmatched junction bases: 17. The CDR3 spans 19 residues. Germline V gene sequence: CDR1 MNHEY, CDR2 SMNVEV (reference sequence). CDR3 sequence: CASSSVLSPGTGRNSPLHF. Here the CDR3 DNA reads TGTGCCAGCAGTTCCGTATTAAGTCCCGGGACAGGGCGCAATTCACCCCTCCACTTT.

V usage is TRBV7-9 and J usage is TRBJ1-3, with D uncertain. The CDR3 length is 15 residues. V dropped 4 bases and J dropped 2 bases, with 12 bases sitting between them. Germline values: CDR1 SEHNR, CDR2 FQNEAQ (reference sequence). The DNA for the CDR3 is TGTGCCAGCAGCTCAGCCCTCAGGACTGGAAACACCATATATTTT. This sequence encodes CASSSALRTGNTIYF.

CDR3 nucleotide sequence: TGTGCCACCAGCAGAGGCGTGTCCCAAGCCTCCTACGAGCAGTACTTC. Translation gives CATSRGVSQASYEQYF. This chain connects TRBV15 to TRBJ2-7; D ambiguous. V was cut by 1 base and J by 0 bases, with 13 bases left in between. Germline values: CDR1 LNHNV, CDR2 YYDKDF (reference sequence). The CDR3 runs to 16 residues.

CDR3 loop: CASSRTGRNQPQHF. In DNA form, the CDR3 reads TGTGCCAGCAGTCGGACAGGGCGGAATCAGCCCCAGCATTTT. The chain links TRBV6-5 to TRBJ1-5, with 8 bases identical to TRBD1. Germline CDR1 reads MNHEY; CDR2 reads SVGAGI. This CDR3 has 14 amino acids. V was clipped by 5 bases and J by 4 bases; unmatched bases: 4.